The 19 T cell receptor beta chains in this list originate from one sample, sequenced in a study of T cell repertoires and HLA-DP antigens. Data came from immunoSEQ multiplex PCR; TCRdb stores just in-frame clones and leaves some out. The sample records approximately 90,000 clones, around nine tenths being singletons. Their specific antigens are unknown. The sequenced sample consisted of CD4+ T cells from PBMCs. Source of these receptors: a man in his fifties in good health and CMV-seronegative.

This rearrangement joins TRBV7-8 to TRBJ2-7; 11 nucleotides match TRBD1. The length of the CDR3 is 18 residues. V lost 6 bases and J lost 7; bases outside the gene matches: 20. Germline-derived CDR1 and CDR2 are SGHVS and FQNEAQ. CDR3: CASRDRGLSGSESREQYF. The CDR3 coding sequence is TGTGCCAGCAGGGACAGGGGGCTCAGCGGGAGTGAATCTCGGGAGCAGTACTTC.

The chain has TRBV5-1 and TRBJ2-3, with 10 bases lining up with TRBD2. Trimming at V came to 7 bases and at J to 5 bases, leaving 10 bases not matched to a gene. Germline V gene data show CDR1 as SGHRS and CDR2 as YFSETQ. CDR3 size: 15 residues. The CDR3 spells CASARLAGALDTQYF. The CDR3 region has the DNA TGCGCCAGCGCCCGGCTAGCGGGGGCCCTAGATACGCAGTATTTT.

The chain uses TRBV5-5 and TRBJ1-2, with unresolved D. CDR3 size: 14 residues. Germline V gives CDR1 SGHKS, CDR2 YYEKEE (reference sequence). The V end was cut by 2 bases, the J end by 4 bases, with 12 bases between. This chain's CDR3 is CASSLVEGAYGYTF. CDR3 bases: TGTGCCAGCAGCTTAGTGGAGGGTGCCTATGGCTACACCTTC.

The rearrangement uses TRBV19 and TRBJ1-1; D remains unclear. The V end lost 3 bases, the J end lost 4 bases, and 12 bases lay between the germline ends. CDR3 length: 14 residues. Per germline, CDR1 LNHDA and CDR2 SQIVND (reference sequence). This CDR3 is CASSMPTEATEAFF. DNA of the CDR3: TGTGCCAGTAGTATGCCTACAGAGGCCACTGAAGCTTTCTTT.

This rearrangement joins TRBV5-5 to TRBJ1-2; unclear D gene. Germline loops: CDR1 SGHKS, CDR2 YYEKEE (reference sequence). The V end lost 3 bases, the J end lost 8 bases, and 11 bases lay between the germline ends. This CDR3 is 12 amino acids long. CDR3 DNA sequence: TGTGCCAGCAGCTCACACGTGAGGGGCTACACCTTC. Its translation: CASSSHVRGYTF. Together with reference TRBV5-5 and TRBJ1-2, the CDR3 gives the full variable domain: DAGVTQSPTHLIKTRGQQVTLRCSPISGHKSVSWYQQVLGQGPQFIFQYYEKEERGRGNFPDRFSARQFPNYSSELNVNALLLGDSALYLCASSSHVRGYTFGSGTRLTVV.

CDR3 loop: CASSNPGGVTGELFF. The CDR3 DNA sequence: TGTGCCAGTAGCAATCCGGGTGGGGTCACCGGGGAGCTGTTTTTT. The chain couples TRBV19 to TRBJ2-2; no clear D gene. CDR3 size: 15 residues. V was shortened by 6 bases and J by 4 bases, with 15 bases between the two germline ends. The germline gives CDR1 LNHDA, CDR2 SQIVND (reference sequence).

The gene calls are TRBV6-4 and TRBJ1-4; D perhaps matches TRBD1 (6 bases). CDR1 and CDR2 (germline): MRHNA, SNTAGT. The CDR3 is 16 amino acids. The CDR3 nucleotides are TGTGCTCCGGACAGTCTCATTCCGACAACTAATGAAAAACTGTTTTTT. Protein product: CAPDSLIPTTNEKLFF.

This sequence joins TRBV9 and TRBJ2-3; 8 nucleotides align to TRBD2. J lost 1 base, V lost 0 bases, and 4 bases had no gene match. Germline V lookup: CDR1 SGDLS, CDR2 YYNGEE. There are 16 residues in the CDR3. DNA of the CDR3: TGTGCCAGCAGCGTAGGTGGTAGCGGGGGCACAGATACGCAGTATTTT. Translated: CASSVGGSGGTDTQYF.

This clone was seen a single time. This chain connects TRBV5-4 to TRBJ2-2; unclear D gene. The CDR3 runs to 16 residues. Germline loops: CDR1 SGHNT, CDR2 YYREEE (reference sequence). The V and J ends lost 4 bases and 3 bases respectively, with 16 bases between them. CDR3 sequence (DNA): TGTGCCAGCAGCCCCATTGGCAGAAGAGACACCGGGGAGCTGTTTTTT. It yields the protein CASSPIGRRDTGELFF.

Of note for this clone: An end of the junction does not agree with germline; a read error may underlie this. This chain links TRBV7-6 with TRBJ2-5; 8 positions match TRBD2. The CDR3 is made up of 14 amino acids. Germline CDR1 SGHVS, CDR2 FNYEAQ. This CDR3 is CASSLAGTQETQYF. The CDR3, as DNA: TGTGCCAGCAGCCTAGCGGGTACCCAAGAGACCCAGTACTTC.

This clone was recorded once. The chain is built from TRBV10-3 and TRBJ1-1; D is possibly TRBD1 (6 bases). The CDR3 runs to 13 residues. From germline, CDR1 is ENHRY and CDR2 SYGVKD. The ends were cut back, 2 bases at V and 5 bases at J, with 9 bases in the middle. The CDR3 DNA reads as TGTGCCATCAGTGAGGGACAGACGACTGAAGCTTTCTTT. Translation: CAISEGQTTEAFF.

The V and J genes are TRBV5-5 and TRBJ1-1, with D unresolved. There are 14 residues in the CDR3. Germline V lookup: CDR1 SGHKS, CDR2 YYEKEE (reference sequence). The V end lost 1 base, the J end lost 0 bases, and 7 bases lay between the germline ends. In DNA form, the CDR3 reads TGTGCCAGCAGCTTGATAGACATGAACACTGAAGCTTTCTTT. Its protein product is CASSLIDMNTEAFF.

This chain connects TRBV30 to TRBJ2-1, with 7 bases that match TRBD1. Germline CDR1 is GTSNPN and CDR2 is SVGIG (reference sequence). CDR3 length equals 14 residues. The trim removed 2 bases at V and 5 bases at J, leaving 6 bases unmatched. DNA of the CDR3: TGTGCCTGGAGTAAAGGGACAGAAAACAATGAGCAGTTCTTC. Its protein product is CAWSKGTENNEQFF. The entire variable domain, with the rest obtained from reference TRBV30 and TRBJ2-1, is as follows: SQTIHQWPATLVQPVGSPLSLECTVEGTSNPNLYWYRQAAGRGLQLLFYSVGIGQISSEVPQNLSASRPQDRQFILSSKKLLLSDSGFYLCAWSKGTENNEQFFGPGTRLTVL.

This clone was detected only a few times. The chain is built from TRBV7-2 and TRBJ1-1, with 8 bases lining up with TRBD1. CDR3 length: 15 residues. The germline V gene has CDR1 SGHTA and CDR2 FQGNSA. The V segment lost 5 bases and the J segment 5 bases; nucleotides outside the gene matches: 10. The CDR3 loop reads CASSRENRQGTEAFF. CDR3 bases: TGTGCCAGCAGCCGAGAAAACAGACAGGGGACTGAAGCTTTCTTT.

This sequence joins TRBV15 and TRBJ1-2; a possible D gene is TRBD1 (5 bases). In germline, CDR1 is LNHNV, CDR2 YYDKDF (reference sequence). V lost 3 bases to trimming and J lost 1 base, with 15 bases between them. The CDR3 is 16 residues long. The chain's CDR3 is CATSSGRGGNNYGYTF. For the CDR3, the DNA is TGTGCCACCAGCAGTGGCCGGGGCGGTAATAACTATGGCTACACCTTC.

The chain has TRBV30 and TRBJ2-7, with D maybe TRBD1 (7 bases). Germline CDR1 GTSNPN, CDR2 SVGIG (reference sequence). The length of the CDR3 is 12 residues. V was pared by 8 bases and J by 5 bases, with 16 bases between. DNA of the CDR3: TGTGCCGGAGCCAGGGGGGTCAACGAGCAGTACTTC. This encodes CAGARGVNEQYF. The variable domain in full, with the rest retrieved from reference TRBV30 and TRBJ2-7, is SQTIHQWPATLVQPVGSPLSLECTVEGTSNPNLYWYRQAAGRGLQLLFYSVGIGQISSEVPQNLSASRPQDRQFILSSKKLLLSDSGFYLCAGARGVNEQYFGPGTRLTVT.

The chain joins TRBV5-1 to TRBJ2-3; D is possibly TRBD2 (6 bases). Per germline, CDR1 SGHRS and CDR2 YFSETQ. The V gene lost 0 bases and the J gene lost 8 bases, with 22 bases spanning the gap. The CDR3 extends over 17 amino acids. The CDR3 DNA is TGCGCCAGCAGCTTGGACGGCGGGGCGGCAAGATCGGGTACGCAGTATTTT. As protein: CASSLDGGAARSGTQYF.

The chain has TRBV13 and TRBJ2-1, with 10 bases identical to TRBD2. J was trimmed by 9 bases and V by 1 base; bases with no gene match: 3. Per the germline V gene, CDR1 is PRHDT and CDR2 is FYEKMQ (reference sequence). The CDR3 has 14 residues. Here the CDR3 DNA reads TGTGCCAGCAGCTTAGATGGACTAGCGGTTGAGCAGTTCTTC. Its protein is CASSLDGLAVEQFF.

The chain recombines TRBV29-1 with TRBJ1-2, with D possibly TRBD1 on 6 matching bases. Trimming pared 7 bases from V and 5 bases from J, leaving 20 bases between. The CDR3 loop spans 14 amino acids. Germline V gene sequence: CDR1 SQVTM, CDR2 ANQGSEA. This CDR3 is CSALKDTGSYGYTF. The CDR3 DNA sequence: TGCAGCGCCCTAAAAGACACAGGGAGTTATGGCTACACCTTC.